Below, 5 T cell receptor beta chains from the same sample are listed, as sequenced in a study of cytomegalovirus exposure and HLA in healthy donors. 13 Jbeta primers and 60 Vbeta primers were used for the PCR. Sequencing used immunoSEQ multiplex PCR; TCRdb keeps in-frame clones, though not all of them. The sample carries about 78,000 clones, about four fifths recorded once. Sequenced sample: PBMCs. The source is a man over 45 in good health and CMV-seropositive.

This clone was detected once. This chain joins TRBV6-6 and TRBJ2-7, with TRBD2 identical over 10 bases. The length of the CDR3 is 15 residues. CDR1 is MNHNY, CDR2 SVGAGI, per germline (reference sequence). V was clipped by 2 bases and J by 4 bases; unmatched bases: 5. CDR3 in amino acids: CASSYRGLAVYEQYF. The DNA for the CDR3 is TGTGCCAGCAGTTACCGCGGACTAGCGGTTTACGAGCAGTACTTC.

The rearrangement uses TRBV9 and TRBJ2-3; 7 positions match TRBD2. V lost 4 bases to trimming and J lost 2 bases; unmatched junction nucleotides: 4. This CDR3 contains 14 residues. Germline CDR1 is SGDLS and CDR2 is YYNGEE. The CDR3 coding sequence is TGTGCCAGCAGCACTCTAGCGGACACAGATACGCAGTATTTT. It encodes CASSTLADTDTQYF.

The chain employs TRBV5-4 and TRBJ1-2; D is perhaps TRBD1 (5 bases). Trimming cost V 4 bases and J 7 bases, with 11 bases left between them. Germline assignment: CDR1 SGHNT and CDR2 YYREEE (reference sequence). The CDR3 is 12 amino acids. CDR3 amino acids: CASSGGEPGYTF. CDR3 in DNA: TGTGCCAGCAGCGGGGGGGAACCTGGCTACACCTTC.

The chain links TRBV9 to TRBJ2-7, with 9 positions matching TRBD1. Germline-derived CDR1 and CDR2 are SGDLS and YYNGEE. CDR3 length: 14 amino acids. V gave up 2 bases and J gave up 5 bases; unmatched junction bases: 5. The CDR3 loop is CASSVGQGSDEQYF. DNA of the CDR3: TGTGCCAGCAGCGTCGGACAGGGGAGCGACGAGCAGTACTTC. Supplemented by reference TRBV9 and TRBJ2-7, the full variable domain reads DSGVTQTPKHLITATGQRVTLRCSPRSGDLSVYWYQQSLDQGLQFLIQYYNGEERAKGNILERFSAQQFPDLHSELNLSSLELGDSALYFCASSVGQGSDEQYFGPGTRLTVT.

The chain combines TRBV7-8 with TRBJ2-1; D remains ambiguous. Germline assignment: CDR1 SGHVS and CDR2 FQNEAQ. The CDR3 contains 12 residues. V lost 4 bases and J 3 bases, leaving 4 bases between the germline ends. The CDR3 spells CASSSRYNEQFF. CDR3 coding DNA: TGTGCCAGCAGCTCTCGCTACAATGAGCAGTTCTTC. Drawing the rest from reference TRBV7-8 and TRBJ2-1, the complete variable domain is GAGVSQSPRYKVAKRGQDVALRCDPISGHVSLFWYQQALGQGPEFLTYFQNEAQLDKSGLPSDRFFAERPEGSVSTLKIQRTQQEDSAVYLCASSSRYNEQFFGPGTRLTVL.